Listed here are 4 T cell receptor beta chains from one sample, sequenced in a study of T cell responses to AZD1222 COVID-19 vaccine. Clones were read by immunoSEQ multiplex PCR, and TCRdb kept only the in-frame ones, dropping some. The sample shows approximately 120,000 clones, around 85% of them seen only once. The sequencing used peripheral blood, collected 28 days after the second AZD1222 dose. The receptors originated from an adult who received the AZD1222 COVID-19 vaccine.

A word on this clone: Other nucleotide sequences from this sample produce the same CDR3. The chain employs TRBV10-3 and TRBJ1-5; a weak D match, TRBD1 (5 bases). CDR3 size: 13 residues. V shed 4 bases and J shed 5 bases, with 9 bases lying between them. From germline, CDR1 is ENHRY and CDR2 SYGVKD. The CDR3 loop reads CAISVDRDQPQHF. CDR3 nucleotides: TGTGCCATCAGTGTCGACAGAGATCAGCCCCAGCATTTT.

V and J are TRBV29-1 and TRBJ2-1, with D tentatively TRBD1 or TRBD2 (5 bases each). Germline-derived CDR1 and CDR2 are SQVTM and ANQGSEA. There are 14 residues in the CDR3. V was shortened by 6 bases and J by 2 bases, with 14 bases between the two germline ends. As DNA, the CDR3 is TGCAGCGTAGCCCGGGGCTACCCCTACAATGAGCAGTTCTTC. The encoded protein is CSVARGYPYNEQFF.

The chain combines TRBV5-1 with TRBJ1-1; a weak D match, TRBD1 (6 bases). Between the trimmed V and J ends, which lost 4 bases and 2 bases, there was a span of 21 bases. The CDR3 totals 17 residues. CDR1 is SGHRS and CDR2 is YFSETQ in the germline V gene. DNA for the CDR3: TGCGCCAGCAGCCCATATGGGGGGCACGATCGAAACACTGAAGCTTTCTTT. Amino acid sequence: CASSPYGGHDRNTEAFF. The whole variable domain, filled in from reference TRBV5-1 and TRBJ1-1, reads KAGVTQTPRYLIKTRGQQVTLSCSPISGHRSVSWYQQTPGQGLQFLFEYFSETQRNKGNFPGRFSGRQFSNSRSEMNVSTLELGDSALYLCASSPYGGHDRNTEAFFGQGTRLTVV.

V and J are TRBV6-5 and TRBJ1-3; D is undetermined. The CDR3 is made up of 16 amino acids. V was trimmed by 2 bases and J by 0 bases, leaving 11 bases between them. Germline-derived CDR1 and CDR2 are MNHEY and SVGAGI. CDR3 sequence: CASSYGSTSSGNTIYF. The CDR3 nucleotides read TGTGCCAGCAGTTACGGGTCGACGAGCTCTGGAAACACCATATATTTT.